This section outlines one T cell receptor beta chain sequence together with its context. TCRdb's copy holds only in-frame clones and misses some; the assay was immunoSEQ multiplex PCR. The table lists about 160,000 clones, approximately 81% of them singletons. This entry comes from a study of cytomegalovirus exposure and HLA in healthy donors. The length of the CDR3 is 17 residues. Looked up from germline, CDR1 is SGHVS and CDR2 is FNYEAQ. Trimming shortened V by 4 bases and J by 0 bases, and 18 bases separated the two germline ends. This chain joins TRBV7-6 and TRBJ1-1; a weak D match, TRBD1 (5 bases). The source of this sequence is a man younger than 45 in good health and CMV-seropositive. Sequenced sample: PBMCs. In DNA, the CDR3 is TGTGCCAGCAGCTCCGGCGACGGCGGGGCAATGAACACTGAAGCTTTCTTT. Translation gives CASSSGDGGAMNTEAFF.